The clone carrying this T cell receptor (beta chain) was counted once. The data were obtained in a study of blood T cell repertoires in COVID-19. Some clones are missing from TCRdb's copy, which holds only in-frame ones; the method was immunoSEQ multiplex PCR. The sample gives 380,000 or so clones, approximately 77% of which show up once; over 0.95% is in the top ten. Per germline, CDR1 SNHLY and CDR2 FYNNEI. CDR3 size: 13 residues. Trimming cost V 2 bases and J 4 bases, with 5 bases left between them. What was sequenced was peripheral blood. This TCR was sampled from a human donor with acute or convalescent COVID-19. The donor label of this sample is uncertain. The chain joins TRBV2 to TRBJ1-4, with D hard to call. The CDR3 protein is CASSERLNEKLFF. The CDR3 nucleotides are TGTGCCAGCAGTGAACGACTTAATGAAAAACTGTTTTTT. Based on the CDR3 plus reference TRBV2 and TRBJ1-4, the full variable domain is EPEVTQTPSHQVTQMGQEVILRCVPISNHLYFYWYRQILGQKVEFLVSFYNNEISEKSEIFDDQFSVERPDGSNFTLKIRSTKLEDSAMYFCASSERLNEKLFFGSGTQLSVL.